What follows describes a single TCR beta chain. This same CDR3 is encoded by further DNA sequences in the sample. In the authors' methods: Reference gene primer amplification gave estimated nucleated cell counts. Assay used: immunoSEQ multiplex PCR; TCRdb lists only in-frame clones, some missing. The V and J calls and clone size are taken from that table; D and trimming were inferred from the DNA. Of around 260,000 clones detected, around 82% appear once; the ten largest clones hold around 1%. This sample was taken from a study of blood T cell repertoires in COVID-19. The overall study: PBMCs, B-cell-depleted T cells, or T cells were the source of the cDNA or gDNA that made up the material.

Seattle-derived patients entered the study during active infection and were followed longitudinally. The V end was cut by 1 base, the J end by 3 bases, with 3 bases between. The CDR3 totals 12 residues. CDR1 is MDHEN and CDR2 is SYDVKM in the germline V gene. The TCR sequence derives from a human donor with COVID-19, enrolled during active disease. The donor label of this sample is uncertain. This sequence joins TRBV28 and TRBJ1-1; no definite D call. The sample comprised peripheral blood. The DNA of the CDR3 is TGTGCCAGCAGTTTATTATACACTGAAGCTTTCTTT. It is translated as CASSLLYTEAFF.